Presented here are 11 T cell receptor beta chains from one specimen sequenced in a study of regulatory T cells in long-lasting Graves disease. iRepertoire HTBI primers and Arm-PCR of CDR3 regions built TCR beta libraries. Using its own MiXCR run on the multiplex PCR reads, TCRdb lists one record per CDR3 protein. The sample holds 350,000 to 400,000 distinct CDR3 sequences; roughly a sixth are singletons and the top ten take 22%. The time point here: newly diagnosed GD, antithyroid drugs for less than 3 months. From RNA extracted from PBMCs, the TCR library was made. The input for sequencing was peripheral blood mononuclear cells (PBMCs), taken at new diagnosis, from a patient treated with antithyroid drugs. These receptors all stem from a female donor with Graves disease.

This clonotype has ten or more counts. CDR3 sequence: CASSLLGTPAYNEQFF. In nucleotides, the CDR3 is TGTGCCAGCAGTTTATTGGGGACTCCTGCCTACAATGAGCAGTTCTTC. V is TRBV28 and J is TRBJ2-1, with D tentatively TRBD2 (6 bases). The CDR3 has 16 residues. Trimming took 1 base from V and 2 from J, leaving 12 bases between them. Germline CDR1 is MDHEN and CDR2 is SYDVKM.

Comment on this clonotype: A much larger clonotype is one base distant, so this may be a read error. The CDR3, as DNA: TGTGCCAGCAGCTCCAGACTAGCGGGAGCTACATACAATGAGCAGTTCTTC. It codes for CASSSRLAGATYNEQFF. This chain links TRBV14 with TRBJ2-1; TRBD2 agrees at 12 bases. V gave up 5 bases and J gave up 4 bases; unmatched junction bases: 9. Germline-derived CDR1 and CDR2 are SGHDN and FVKESK. The CDR3 length is 17 residues.

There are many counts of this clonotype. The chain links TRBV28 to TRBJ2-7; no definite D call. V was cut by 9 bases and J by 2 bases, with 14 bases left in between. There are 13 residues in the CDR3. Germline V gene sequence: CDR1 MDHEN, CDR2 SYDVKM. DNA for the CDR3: TGTGCCAGTCAACCGCGTAAACCCTACGAGCAGTACTTC. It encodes CASQPRKPYEQYF.

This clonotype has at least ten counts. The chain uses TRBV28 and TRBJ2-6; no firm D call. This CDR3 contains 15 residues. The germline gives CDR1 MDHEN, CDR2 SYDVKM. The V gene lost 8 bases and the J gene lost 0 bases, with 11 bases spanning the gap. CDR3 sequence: CASGVPLSGANVLTF. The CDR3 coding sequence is TGTGCCAGCGGCGTTCCTCTCTCTGGGGCCAACGTCCTGACTTTC.

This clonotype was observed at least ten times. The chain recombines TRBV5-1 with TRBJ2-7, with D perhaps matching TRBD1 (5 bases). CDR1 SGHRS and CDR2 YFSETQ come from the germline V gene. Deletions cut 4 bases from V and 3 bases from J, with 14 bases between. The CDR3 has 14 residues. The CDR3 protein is CASSPRRQSYEQYF. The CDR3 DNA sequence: TGCGCCAGCAGCCCACGTCGACAGAGCTACGAGCAGTACTTC. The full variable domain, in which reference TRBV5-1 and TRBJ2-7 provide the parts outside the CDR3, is KAGVTQTPRYLIKTRGQQVTLSCSPISGHRSVSWYQQTPGQGLQFLFEYFSETQRNKGNFPGRFSGRQFSNSRSEMNVSTLELGDSALYLCASSPRRQSYEQYFGPGTRLTVT.

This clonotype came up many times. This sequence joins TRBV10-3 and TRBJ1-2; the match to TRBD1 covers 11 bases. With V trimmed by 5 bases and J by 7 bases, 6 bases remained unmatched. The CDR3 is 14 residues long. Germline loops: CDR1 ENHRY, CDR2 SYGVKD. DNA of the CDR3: TGTGCCATCAGTCCGGGACAGGGGGTTGGTGGCTACACCTTC. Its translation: CAISPGQGVGGYTF.

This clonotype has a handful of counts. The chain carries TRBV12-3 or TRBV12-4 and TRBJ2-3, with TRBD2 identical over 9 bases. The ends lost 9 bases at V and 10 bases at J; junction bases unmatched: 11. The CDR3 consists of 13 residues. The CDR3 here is CASGVGGGAPQYF. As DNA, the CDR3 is TGTGCCAGTGGGGTTGGCGGGGGGGCCCCGCAGTATTTT.

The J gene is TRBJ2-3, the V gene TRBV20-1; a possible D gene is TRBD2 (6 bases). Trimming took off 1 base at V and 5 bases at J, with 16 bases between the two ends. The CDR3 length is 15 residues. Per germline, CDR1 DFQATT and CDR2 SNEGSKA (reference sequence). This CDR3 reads CSARVGGRGGDTQYF. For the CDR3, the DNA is TGCAGTGCTAGAGTGGGGGGTCGAGGAGGAGATACGCAGTATTTT.

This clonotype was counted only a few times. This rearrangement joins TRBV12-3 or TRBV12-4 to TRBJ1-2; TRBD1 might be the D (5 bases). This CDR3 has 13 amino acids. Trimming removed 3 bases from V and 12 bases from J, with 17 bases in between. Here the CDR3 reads CASSLGGFNSHTF. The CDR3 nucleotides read TGTGCCAGCAGTTTGGGGGGGTTCAATAGCCACACCTTC.

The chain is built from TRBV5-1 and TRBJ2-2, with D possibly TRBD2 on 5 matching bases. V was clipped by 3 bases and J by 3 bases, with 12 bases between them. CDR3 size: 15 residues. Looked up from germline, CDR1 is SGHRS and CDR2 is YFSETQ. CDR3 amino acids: CASSWSRGDTGELFF. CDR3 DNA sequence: TGCGCCAGCAGCTGGTCTCGGGGAGACACCGGGGAGCTGTTTTTT.

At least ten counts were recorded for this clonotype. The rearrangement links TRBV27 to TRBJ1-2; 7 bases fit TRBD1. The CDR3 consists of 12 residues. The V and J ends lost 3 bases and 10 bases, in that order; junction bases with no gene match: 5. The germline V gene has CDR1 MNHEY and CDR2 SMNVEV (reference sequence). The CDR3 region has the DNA TGTGCCAGCAGTTTGTCCGGGACAGACTACACCTTC. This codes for CASSLSGTDYTF.